This passage covers 32 T cell receptor beta chains from one sample sequenced in a study of radiation and T cells in renal cell carcinoma. Time point described: blood 2 weeks post-SBRT. Treatment here: 15 Gy SBRT to primary tumor, nephrectomy 4 weeks later. This table comes from immunoSEQ multiplex PCR, and its TCRdb copy is limited to in-frame clones, with some not included. The sample includes about 120,000 clones, 81% seen only once; the top ten take approximately 5%. The input for sequencing was blood, taken from a patient whose treatment included radiotherapy and nephrectomy. These receptors were taken from a man aged 50-59 years with renal cell carcinoma.

CDR3: CASSFGGGGWRNTEAFF. CDR3 DNA: TGTGCCAGCAGTTTTGGGGGGGGCGGATGGAGGAACACTGAAGCTTTCTTT. The chain links TRBV27 to TRBJ1-1; D is possibly TRBD1 (6 bases). The CDR3 is made up of 17 amino acids. Germline V lookup: CDR1 MNHEY, CDR2 SMNVEV (reference sequence). V was shortened by 3 bases and J by 1 base, with 18 bases between the two germline ends.

The chain has TRBV5-5 and TRBJ2-7; possibly TRBD1 or TRBD2 for D (5 bases each). CDR3 length: 17 amino acids. Germline V lookup: CDR1 SGHKS, CDR2 YYEKEE (reference sequence). V dropped 0 bases and J dropped 2 bases, with 18 bases sitting between them. CDR3 nucleotides: TGTGCCAGCAGCTTGGTTGGCCTCGGGGACCGAACCTACGAGCAGTACTTC. Residues: CASSLVGLGDRTYEQYF. Based on the CDR3 plus reference TRBV5-5 and TRBJ2-7, the full variable domain is DAGVTQSPTHLIKTRGQQVTLRCSPISGHKSVSWYQQVLGQGPQFIFQYYEKEERGRGNFPDRFSARQFPNYSSELNVNALLLGDSALYLCASSLVGLGDRTYEQYFGPGTRLTVT.

This clone appeared once. CDR3: CASRSGTGVGEQYF. The CDR3 DNA follows: TGTGCCAGCAGGTCCGGGACGGGGGTAGGGGAGCAGTACTTC. This chain joins TRBV2 and TRBJ2-7; D is possibly TRBD2 (6 bases). V was cut by 6 bases and J by 7 bases, with 19 bases left in between. The CDR3 length is 14 residues. CDR1 is SNHLY, CDR2 FYNNEI, per germline.

Only one count was recorded for this clone. This sequence joins TRBV10-3 and TRBJ1-1; 9 bases align to TRBD1. Germline V gene lookup returns CDR1 ENHRY and CDR2 SYGVKD. Unmatched junction bases numbered 3, after V lost 6 bases and J lost 4 bases. This CDR3 contains 13 residues. The CDR3 is CAIRETGGTEAFF. Here the CDR3 DNA reads TGTGCCATCAGAGAGACAGGGGGCACTGAAGCTTTCTTT.

This clone was detected only a few times. This chain uses TRBV13 with TRBJ2-2, with D perhaps TRBD1 or TRBD2 (5 bases each). Germline V lookup: CDR1 PRHDT, CDR2 FYEKMQ (reference sequence). With 3 bases removed from V and 6 bases from J, the gap between germline ends came to 8 bases. The CDR3 is 13 amino acids. CDR3 residues: CASSLGVAGELFF. CDR3 bases: TGTGCCAGCAGCTTGGGGGTCGCCGGGGAGCTGTTTTTT.

V usage is TRBV18 and J usage is TRBJ2-7; possible D gene TRBD1, 5 bases. Trimming removed 2 bases from V and 6 bases from J, with 11 bases in between. The CDR3 extends over 13 amino acids. Germline CDR1 reads KGHSH; CDR2 reads LQKENI. The CDR3 DNA sequence: TGTGCCAGCTCACCATCGGAAGGGGCCGAGCAGTACTTC. It codes for CASSPSEGAEQYF. The entire variable domain, with the rest obtained from reference TRBV18 and TRBJ2-7, is as follows: NAGVMQNPRHLVRRRGQEARLRCSPMKGHSHVYWYRQLPEEGLKFMVYLQKENIIDESGMPKERFSAEFPKEGPSILRIQQVVRGDSAAYFCASSPSEGAEQYFGPGTRLTVT.

This clone appeared a single time. The V and J genes are TRBV7-9 and TRBJ1-1; unclear D gene. V shed 5 bases and J shed 5 bases, with 18 bases lying between them. CDR1 SEHNR and CDR2 FQNEAQ come from the germline V gene (reference sequence). This CDR3 has 15 residues. The CDR3 loop reads CASSPWRGSQTEAFF. The CDR3 coding sequence is TGTGCCAGCAGCCCCTGGCGGGGTAGTCAGACTGAAGCTTTCTTT. Using reference TRBV7-9 and TRBJ1-1 for the parts outside the CDR3, the full variable domain is DTGVSQNPRHKITKRGQNVTFRCDPISEHNRLYWYRQTLGQGPEFLTYFQNEAQLEKSRLLSDRFSAERPKGSFSTLEIQRTEQGDSAMYLCASSPWRGSQTEAFFGQGTRLTVV.

V and J are TRBV7-3 and TRBJ1-5, with D possibly being TRBD1 (6 bases). V was clipped by 0 bases and J by 2 bases, with 8 bases between them. This CDR3 spans 15 amino acids. Germline V CDR1 and CDR2: SGHTA, FQGTGA. CDR3 DNA: TGTGCCAGCAGCTTAACAGGGGGAGGCAATCAGCCCCAGCATTTT. Translation: CASSLTGGGNQPQHF. Together with reference TRBV7-3 and TRBJ1-5, the CDR3 gives the full variable domain: GAGVSQTPSNKVTEKGKYVELRCDPISGHTALYWYRQSLGQGPEFLIYFQGTGAADDSGLPNDRFFAVRPEGSVSTLKIQRTERGDSAVYLCASSLTGGGNQPQHFGDGTRLSIL.

J is TRBJ2-1 and V is TRBV13, with D possibly TRBD1 on 7 matching bases. Germline lookup yields CDR1 PRHDT and CDR2 FYEKMQ (reference sequence). The CDR3 loop spans 17 amino acids. The V gene lost 5 bases and the J gene lost 3 bases, with 20 bases spanning the gap. CDR3 in DNA: TGTGCCAGCAGCGCCAGACTCAGGGGGGCAATCTACAATGAGCAGTTCTTC. Amino acid sequence: CASSARLRGAIYNEQFF.

The CDR3 sequence: CATSSTDRTTNEKLFF. For the CDR3, the DNA is TGTGCCACCAGCAGTACCGACAGGACAACTAATGAAAAACTGTTTTTT. This rearrangement joins TRBV15 to TRBJ1-4; tentatively, D is TRBD1 (6 bases). The CDR3 runs to 16 residues. V lost 3 bases and J 0 bases, leaving 11 bases between the germline ends. Germline V gene lookup returns CDR1 LNHNV and CDR2 YYDKDF (reference sequence).

The chain has TRBV9 and TRBJ2-7; D may be TRBD1 or TRBD2 (7 bases each). V gave up 3 bases and J gave up 4 bases, with 23 bases separating them. Germline V gene lookup returns CDR1 SGDLS and CDR2 YYNGEE. The CDR3 is 17 amino acids. CDR3 amino acids: CASSAGVTGRGGYEQYF. The CDR3, as DNA: TGTGCCAGCAGCGCGGGCGTGACGGGCAGGGGGGGTTACGAGCAGTACTTC.

In this sample, this clone turned up once. Other DNA sequences in this specimen translate into the identical CDR3. CDR3 sequence (DNA): TGTGCCTGGAGTGTAGGAGGAGAGACCCAGTACTTC. It specifies CAWSVGGETQYF. V and J are TRBV30 and TRBJ2-5; tentatively, D is TRBD2 (5 bases). CDR1 is GTSNPN and CDR2 is SVGIG in the germline V gene (reference sequence). The CDR3 is 12 residues long. Trimming took off 0 bases at V and 4 bases at J, with 6 bases between the two ends.

The V and J genes are TRBV29-1 and TRBJ2-1; D is possibly TRBD2 (5 bases). CDR1 is SQVTM, CDR2 ANQGSEA, per germline. The CDR3 covers 14 residues. Trimming cost V 4 bases and J 7 bases, with 17 bases left between them. The CDR3 spells CSVAWTAFQNEQFF. The CDR3 coding sequence is TGCAGCGTTGCCTGGACTGCTTTTCAGAATGAGCAGTTCTTC.

This clone was observed a single time. The chain couples TRBV28 to TRBJ2-7; D is uncertain. The V end lost 4 bases, the J end lost 2 bases, and 12 bases lay between the germline ends. CDR3 size: 14 residues. The germline CDR1 and CDR2 sequences are MDHEN and SYDVKM. This chain's CDR3 is CASSSPRGTYEQYF. The CDR3 DNA sequence: TGTGCCAGCAGTTCCCCCCGCGGTACCTACGAGCAGTACTTC.

This clone was picked up a small number of times. The gene calls are TRBV30 and TRBJ2-2; D is uncertain. The CDR3 spans 12 residues. Trimming removed 3 bases at V and 5 bases at J, with 7 bases between. In germline, CDR1 is GTSNPN, CDR2 SVGIG (reference sequence). CDR3 in DNA: TGTGCCTGGAGCTTTCTTACCGGGGAGCTGTTTTTT. Its protein is CAWSFLTGELFF.

This chain joins TRBV2 and TRBJ2-7, with 13 bases matching TRBD2. The CDR3 is made up of 16 amino acids. J lost 3 bases, V lost 7 bases, and 9 bases had no gene match. Germline V CDR1 and CDR2: SNHLY, FYNNEI. This CDR3 reads CASTSPGLAGDYEQYF. Written as DNA, the CDR3 is TGTGCCAGCACCTCTCCAGGACTAGCGGGAGACTACGAGCAGTACTTC.

This sequence joins TRBV2 and TRBJ2-3; maybe TRBD2 (5 bases). Germline lookup yields CDR1 SNHLY and CDR2 FYNNEI. The CDR3 has 15 amino acids. V gave up 3 bases and J gave up 2 bases, with 12 bases separating them. The CDR3 protein is CASSEPSGFTDTQYF. The CDR3 nucleotides are TGTGCCAGCAGTGAGCCCAGCGGATTCACAGATACGCAGTATTTT.

The rearrangement joins TRBV19 to TRBJ1-1; perhaps TRBD1 as D (5 bases). CDR3 length: 13 amino acids. V lost 6 bases and J 0 bases, leaving 8 bases between the germline ends. The germline gives CDR1 LNHDA, CDR2 SQIVND (reference sequence). DNA of the CDR3: TGTGCCAGTAGGGGGGACTTGAACACTGAAGCTTTCTTT. It is translated as CASRGDLNTEAFF.

This chain uses TRBV11-2 with TRBJ1-1, with TRBD1 matching over 11 bases. The CDR3 runs 15 residues. The ends lost 5 bases at V and 11 bases at J; junction bases unmatched: 13. The germline V gene has CDR1 SGHAT and CDR2 FQNNGV. CDR3 in DNA: TGTGCCAGCAGCCCCTTAGCTTCGGGACAGGGGGTTGCTTTCTTT. Amino acid sequence: CASSPLASGQGVAFF.

The chain employs TRBV20-1 and TRBJ1-2, with D unclear. Germline CDR1 is DFQATT and CDR2 is SNEGSKA (reference sequence). The CDR3 runs to 11 residues. The CDR3 DNA follows: TGCAGGGGGAATTCTAACTATGGCTACACCTTC. It yields the protein CRGNSNYGYTF.

The chain employs TRBV28 and TRBJ1-1; the D is unclear. Per germline, CDR1 MDHEN and CDR2 SYDVKM. V lost 6 bases and J lost 1, with 15 bases in between. This CDR3 region has 15 residues. The CDR3 sequence: CASSTAQKGNTEAFF. CDR3 DNA: TGTGCCAGCAGCACCGCTCAGAAGGGGAACACTGAAGCTTTCTTT.

V gene TRBV5-1 combines with J gene TRBJ1-2; TRBD1 aligns across 8 bases. Trimming at V came to 4 bases and at J to 2 bases, leaving 4 bases not matched to a gene. This CDR3 region has 14 residues. CDR1 and CDR2 (germline): SGHRS, YFSETQ. CDR3 sequence: CASSPDRGNYGYTF. The DNA of the CDR3 is TGCGCCAGCAGCCCTGACAGGGGAAACTATGGCTACACCTTC.

This chain links TRBV5-1 with TRBJ2-7; a possible D gene is TRBD2 (6 bases). This CDR3 is 14 amino acids long. V lost 1 base to trimming and J lost 2 bases, with 10 bases between them. The germline CDR1 and CDR2 sequences are SGHRS and YFSETQ. The CDR3 region is CASSLTSLAYEQYF. Written as DNA, the CDR3 is TGCGCCAGCAGCTTGACTAGCTTGGCCTACGAGCAGTACTTC.

CDR3 sequence: CASSRYFNTALDEQYF. The CDR3 region has the DNA TGTGCCAGCAGCCGTTACTTTAATACGGCTTTGGACGAGCAGTACTTC. V usage is TRBV14 and J usage is TRBJ2-7; D gene uncertain. Germline values: CDR1 SGHDN, CDR2 FVKESK. V was pared by 4 bases and J by 5 bases, with 21 bases between. CDR3 length: 16 residues. Together with reference TRBV14 and TRBJ2-7, the CDR3 gives the full variable domain: EAGVTQFPSHSVIEKGQTVTLRCDPISGHDNLYWYRRVMGKEIKFLLHFVKESKQDESGMPNNRFLAERTGGTYSTLKVQPAELEDSGVYFCASSRYFNTALDEQYFGPGTRLTVT.

This CDR3 is CASSLIGGRNTEAFF. As DNA, the CDR3 is TGCGCCAGCAGCCTGATAGGGGGGAGGAACACTGAAGCTTTCTTT. The V call is TRBV5-1, the J call TRBJ1-1; D is perhaps TRBD1 (6 bases). The CDR3 is 15 amino acids. Germline V lookup: CDR1 SGHRS, CDR2 YFSETQ. The V end was cut by 4 bases, the J end by 1 base, with 14 bases between.

This rearrangement joins TRBV10-2 to TRBJ1-3, with TRBD1 matching 8 bases. V was pared by 9 bases and J by 1 base, with 5 bases of the junction left unmatched. The CDR3 runs to 14 residues. From germline, CDR1 is WSHSY and CDR2 SAAADI. The CDR3 region has the DNA TGCGCCAGTTGGGACAGGATGTCTGGAAACACCATATATTTT. Its translation is CASWDRMSGNTIYF.

This clone occurred once. The genes are TRBV6-5 and TRBJ1-5, with D possibly TRBD1 on 5 matching bases. Germline V lookup: CDR1 MNHEY, CDR2 SVGAGI. The CDR3 spans 14 residues. V lost 6 bases and J lost 0, with 9 bases in between. In DNA form, the CDR3 reads TGTGCCAGCAGACGACAGTATAGCAATCAGCCCCAGCATTTT. Translation gives CASRRQYSNQPQHF.

The CDR3 region is CASSNMAGSTGELFF. The CDR3 DNA is TGTGCCAGCAGCAACATGGCAGGGAGTACCGGGGAGCTGTTTTTT. The gene calls are TRBV27 and TRBJ2-2; D is possibly TRBD1 or TRBD2 (5 bases each). This CDR3 contains 15 residues. In germline, CDR1 is MNHEY, CDR2 SMNVEV (reference sequence). V was cut by 6 bases and J by 5 bases, with 16 bases left in between.

The rearrangement joins TRBV28 to TRBJ2-7; D gene ambiguous. Germline V gene sequence: CDR1 MDHEN, CDR2 SYDVKM. Trimming removed 0 bases from V and 2 bases from J, with 8 bases in between. This CDR3 comprises 14 residues. CDR3 protein: CASSLWKGTYEQYF. The CDR3 nucleotides are TGTGCCAGCAGTTTATGGAAGGGAACCTACGAGCAGTACTTC. Combining the CDR3 with reference TRBV28 and TRBJ2-7 gives the whole variable domain DVKVTQSSRYLVKRTGEKVFLECVQDMDHENMFWYRQDPGLGLRLIYFSYDVKMKEKGDIPEGYSVSREKKERFSLILESASTNQTSMYLCASSLWKGTYEQYFGPGTRLTVT.

The chain uses TRBV19 and TRBJ1-2; D gene ambiguous. The germline V and J ends were trimmed by 7 bases and 4 bases, with 13 bases remaining between them. Per germline, CDR1 LNHDA and CDR2 SQIVND (reference sequence). The CDR3 is made up of 13 amino acids. For the CDR3, the DNA is TGTGCCAGTAACCCTGGACGTTCCTATGGCTACACCTTC. Its protein product is CASNPGRSYGYTF.

The chain carries TRBV6-1 and TRBJ1-3, with a possible D match to TRBD1 (5 bases). The V and J ends lost 7 bases and 4 bases respectively, with 14 bases between them. This CDR3 is built from 14 residues. CDR1 is MNHNS and CDR2 is SASEGT in the germline V gene. This CDR3 is CASTGGGTGNTIYF. The CDR3 DNA reads as TGTGCCAGCACCGGTGGAGGGACCGGAAACACCATATATTTT.

The rearrangement joins TRBV21-1 to TRBJ1-4. TRBV21-1 is a pseudogene locus. The CDR3 covers 15 residues. Here the CDR3 DNA reads TGTGCCAGCAGCAAGTTTCCACCCTTGGGAGAAAAACTGTTTTTT. Translating it yields CASSKFPPLGEKLFF.